The following is a T cell receptor (beta chain) sequence with its context. Its antigen is not identified. 5' RACE that incorporated UMI labels was used to prepare the TRB cDNA libraries. From its re-call of the 5' RACE reads, TCRdb lists each CDR3 protein once, without DNA. This table lists around 96,000 distinct CDR3 sequences. Naive CD8+ T cells showed a CD45RO-CCR7+CD27+CD95- phenotype. This CDR3 region has 15 residues. Germline CDR1 SGHRS, CDR2 YFSETQ. These data are taken from a study of CXCR3-negative and CXCR3-positive naive CD8 T cells. Study-level points and caveats: In both naive subsets diversity was comparably high, whereas memory CD8+ cells showed much lower diversity.

V and J are TRBV5-1 and TRBJ2-7; TCRdb designates TRBD2, a call that cannot be tested without DNA. The clonotype originates from a human donor in good health. Some clones in this sample may be carry-over from other donors' samples. Specimen: naive CXCR3- CD8+ T cells from blood. Subset reported: CD45RO-CCR7+CD27+CD95- naive CD8+ T cells lacking CXCR3 (TNR3-). The CDR3 sequence: CASSLAAGLIDEQYF.